This T cell receptor (beta chain) was retrieved from a study of shared clonotypes between healthy human individuals. Study-level results: Compared with memory subsets, naive subsets generally had larger estimated richness.

With respect to this clone: Its specificity is unknown.

Data came from immunoSEQ multiplex PCR; TCRdb stores just in-frame clones and leaves some out. The repertoire holds under 1,100,000 clones, with 65% to 75% as singletons. V lost 6 bases, J lost 4 bases, and 17 bases lay in between. The CDR3 runs to 14 residues. Germline assignment: CDR1 SGDLS and CDR2 YYNGEE. This sequence originates from a man younger than 30 in good health. The chain is built from TRBV9 and TRBJ2-7; D might be TRBD1 (6 bases). The sample was memory CD4+ T cells sorted from blood. The subset is: CD45RA-negative fraction. The CDR3 protein is CASTRDEGVYEQYF. DNA of the CDR3: TGTGCCAGCACCCGGGACGAGGGGGTTTACGAGCAGTACTTC.